This T cell receptor (beta chain) was recovered during a study of blood T cells in healthy people across ages. General observations from the study: TCR beta diversity per million T cells fell roughly linearly with age.

This clonotype was detected ten times or more. Its target is unknown. For every donor, a draw yielded 7.5 to 10 milliliters of peripheral blood. PBMCs numbering at least 6.5 million were isolated per sample. A J-beta primer mix and a sample-barcoded 5' primer were used in a second PCR of roughly 7 to 12 cycles. The study obtained at least 2.5 million CDR3-containing paired-end reads from every sample. TCRdb processed the 5' RACE reads anew with MiXCR; each CDR3 protein has one entry. The sample has approximately 960,000 distinct CDR3 sequences, about 27% seen once. The CDR3 is 15 amino acids. Germline loops: CDR1 MNHNS, CDR2 SASEGT. V dropped 4 bases and J dropped 2; count of bases not matched to a gene: 7. These records were also assigned to another study, of T cells of mothers and their children.

Specimen: blood. The receptor comes from a woman between 40 and 55 years old in good health. The chain couples TRBV6-1 to TRBJ2-7; 8 bases line up with TRBD1. In DNA form, the CDR3 reads TGTGCCAGCAGTGGAGGGGGACAGGTAACCTACGAGCAGTACTTC. It specifies CASSGGGQVTYEQYF.